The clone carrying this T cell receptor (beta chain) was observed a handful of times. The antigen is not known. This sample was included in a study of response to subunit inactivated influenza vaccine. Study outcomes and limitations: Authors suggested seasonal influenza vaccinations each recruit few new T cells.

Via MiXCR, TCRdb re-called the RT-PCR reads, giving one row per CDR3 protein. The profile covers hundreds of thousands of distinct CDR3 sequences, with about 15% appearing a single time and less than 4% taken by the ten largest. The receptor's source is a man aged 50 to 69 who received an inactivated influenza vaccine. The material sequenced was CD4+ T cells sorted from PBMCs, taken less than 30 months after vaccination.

CDR3 bases: TGCAGTGCTAGAGATCCGGCGGGGAATCCCTACAATGAGCAGTTCTTC. Amino acids: CSARDPAGNPYNEQFF. V is TRBV20-1 and J is TRBJ2-1; D perhaps matches TRBD2 (6 bases). CDR3 length: 16 residues. Germline assignment: CDR1 DFQATT and CDR2 SNEGSKA (reference sequence). Trimming took off 0 bases at V and 2 bases at J, with 14 bases between the two ends.